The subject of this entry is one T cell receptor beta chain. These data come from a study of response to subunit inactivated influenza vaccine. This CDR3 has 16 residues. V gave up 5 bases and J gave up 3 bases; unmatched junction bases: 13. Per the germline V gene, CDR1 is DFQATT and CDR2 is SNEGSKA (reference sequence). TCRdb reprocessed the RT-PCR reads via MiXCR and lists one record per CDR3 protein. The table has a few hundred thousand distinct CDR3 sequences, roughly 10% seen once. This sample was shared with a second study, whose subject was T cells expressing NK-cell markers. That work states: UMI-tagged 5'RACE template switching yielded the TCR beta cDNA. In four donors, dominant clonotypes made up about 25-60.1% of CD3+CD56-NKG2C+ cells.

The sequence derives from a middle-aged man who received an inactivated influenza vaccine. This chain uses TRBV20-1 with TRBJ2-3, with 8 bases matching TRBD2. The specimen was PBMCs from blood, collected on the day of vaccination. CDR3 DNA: TGCAGTGCTGGGGGTAAGGGCGGGGGGAGGACAGATACGCAGTATTTT. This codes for CSAGGKGGGRTDTQYF.